The 5 T cell receptor beta chains below were found in one sample sequenced in a study of T cells in women clearing cervical HPV infection. Method: immunoSEQ multiplex PCR; TCRdb's copy keeps in-frame clones and lacks some. The listing contains under 50,000 clones. The specimen was blood buffy coat. The receptors were sampled from a woman between 18 and 69 years old with a cervical HPV16 infection that either progressed to CIN3+ or cleared (not recorded which).

Remarks on this clone: The CDR3 end lies 3 residues beyond the end of the read and is filled in from the germline J gene. This chain connects TRBV5-4 to TRBJ2-7; TRBD1 might be the D (6 bases). The CDR3 loop spans 13 amino acids. V dropped 4 bases and J dropped 5 bases, with 13 bases sitting between them. The germline V gene has CDR1 SGHNT and CDR2 YYREEE (reference sequence). CDR3 sequence reads: CASSIQGTHEQYF. The covered CDR3 bases are TGTGCCAGCAGCATACAGGGCACACACGAG.

Notes on this clone: The CDR3 end lies 3 residues beyond the end of the read and is filled in from the germline J gene. The rearrangement links TRBV19 to TRBJ2-5, with TRBD1 identical over 7 bases. Germline loops: CDR1 LNHDA, CDR2 SQIVND (reference sequence). CDR3 length equals 16 residues. The ends lost 4 bases at V and 4 bases at J; junction bases unmatched: 12. Here the CDR3 reads CASSTIHRGLGETQYF. The part of the CDR3 DNA that was read is TGTGCCAGTAGTACCATACACAGGGGCCTGGGAGAGACC.

Comments on this clone: The sequenced fragment ends 3 residues before the CDR3 boundary, so the rest is inferred from the germline J gene. The chain combines TRBV19 with TRBJ2-2; 10 nucleotides line up with TRBD2. V gave up 6 bases and J gave up 4 bases; unmatched junction bases: 5. CDR1 and CDR2 (germline): LNHDA, SQIVND (reference sequence). The CDR3 consists of 15 residues. The CDR3 DNA, read in part, is TGTGCCAGTAGCCCATCTAGCGGGAGCACCGGGGAG. This translates into CASSPSSGSTGE. The entire CDR3 sequence reads CASSPSSGSTGELFF.

As regards this clone: The read is 3 residues too short to cover the CDR3 end, so that end is filled in from the germline J gene. The chain combines TRBV7-8 with TRBJ2-3; D is possibly TRBD2 (5 bases). The CDR3 totals 13 residues. Trimming took 6 bases from V and 1 from J, leaving 8 bases between them. Germline V gives CDR1 SGHVS, CDR2 FQNEAQ. The CDR3 sequence is CASSWTGTDTQYF. CDR3 DNA, as far as it was read: TGTGCCAGCAGTTGGACTGGCACAGATACG.

In regard to this clone: The read is 3 residues too short to cover the CDR3 end, so that end is filled in from the germline J gene. Additional DNA sequences in this sample encode the identical CDR3. This chain uses TRBV23-1 with TRBJ1-2; D is undetermined. TRBV23-1 is placed among ORFs of uncertain function. This CDR3 has 17 residues. The V and J ends lost 0 bases and 6 bases respectively, with 20 bases between them. The CDR3 bases that were read are TGCGCCAGCAGTCAATCGAGTCGTCTCCGGGTCTGGGATGGC. This sequence encodes CASSQSSRLRVWDG. In full, the CDR3 reads CASSQSSRLRVWDGYTF.